This T cell receptor beta chain stems from a study of T cells after yellow fever vaccination. Background on the study: The authors prepared low-cell-number fractions using SMART-Seq v4 Ultra Low Input.

The study, taken as a whole, reports: Weaker overall, the secondary response nonetheless peaked faster (day 5 versus 15).

As for this clonotype: The antigen is undetermined.

For TCR, cDNA came from 5'RACE template switching, which added a universal primer site and UMIs. TCRdb recomputed calls from the 5' RACE reads with MiXCR, one row per CDR3 protein. This sample has about 360,000 distinct CDR3 sequences, with approximately 6% found just once. CDR3 size: 15 residues. Germline CDR1 reads SQVTM; CDR2 reads ANQGSEA. Losses at the gene ends were 5 bases for V and 8 bases for J; bases not matched to a gene: 13. The source of this sequence is a man aged 25-40 years who received the YFV17D yellow fever vaccine. V and J are TRBV29-1 and TRBJ2-1, with 9 bases that match TRBD2. This specimen was PBMCs, taken 5 days after the yellow fever booster vaccination. The DNA for the CDR3 is TGCAGCGTTTTGGATAGCGGGAGATTTGGCTATGAGCAGTTCTTC. As protein: CSVLDSGRFGYEQFF.